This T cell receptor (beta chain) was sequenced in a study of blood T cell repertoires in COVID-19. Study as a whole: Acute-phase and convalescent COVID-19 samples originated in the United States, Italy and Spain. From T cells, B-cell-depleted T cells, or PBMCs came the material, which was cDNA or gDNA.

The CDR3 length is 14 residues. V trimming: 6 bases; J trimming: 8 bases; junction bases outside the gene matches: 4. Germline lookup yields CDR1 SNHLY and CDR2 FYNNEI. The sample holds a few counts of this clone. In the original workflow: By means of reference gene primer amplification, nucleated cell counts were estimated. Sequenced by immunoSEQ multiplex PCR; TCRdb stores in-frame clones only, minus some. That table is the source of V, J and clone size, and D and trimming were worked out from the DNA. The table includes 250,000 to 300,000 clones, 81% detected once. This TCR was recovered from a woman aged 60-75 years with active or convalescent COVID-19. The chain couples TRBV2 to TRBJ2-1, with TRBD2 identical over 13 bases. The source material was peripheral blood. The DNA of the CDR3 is TGTGCCAGCAGCCCGGGACTAGCGGGGTATGAGCAGTTCTTC. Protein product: CASSPGLAGYEQFF.